Presented here are 27 T cell receptor beta chains from one specimen sequenced in a study of T cell responses to AZD1222 COVID-19 vaccine. Assay used: immunoSEQ multiplex PCR; TCRdb lists only in-frame clones, some missing. The sample holds roughly 120,000 clones, around 89% seen once. The sample was peripheral blood, taken 28 days after the second AZD1222 dose. The source is an adult who received the AZD1222 COVID-19 vaccine.

The genes are TRBV30 and TRBJ1-6; 8 nucleotides match TRBD1. This CDR3 comprises 17 residues. Trimming took 2 bases from V and 0 from J; bases not matched to a gene: 6. Germline CDR1 reads GTSNPN; CDR2 reads SVGIG (reference sequence). The CDR3 is CAWSTGGGSSYNSPLHF. The CDR3 nucleotides read TGTGCCTGGAGTACAGGGGGAGGGAGCTCCTATAATTCACCCCTCCACTTT.

The chain joins TRBV18 to TRBJ2-7; 9 bases agree with TRBD2. The CDR3 is made up of 16 amino acids. Germline values: CDR1 KGHSH, CDR2 LQKENI. Unmatched junction bases numbered 8, after V lost 0 bases and J lost 5 bases. Written as DNA, the CDR3 is TGTGCCAGCTCACCACCCTCCGTAGCGGGGGTAAACGAGCAGTACTTC. Translating gives CASSPPSVAGVNEQYF.

The rearrangement uses TRBV5-8 and TRBJ2-7; a possible D gene is TRBD2 (6 bases). Looked up from germline, CDR1 is SGHTS and CDR2 is YDEGEE. V was trimmed by 0 bases and J by 5 bases, leaving 27 bases between them. The CDR3 length is 19 residues. CDR3 coding DNA: TGTGCCAGCAGCTTGGAACCTCTTGTAAGTGGCGGGATTTTACACGAGCAGTACTTC. Translated: CASSLEPLVSGGILHEQYF.

The chain carries TRBV4-2 and TRBJ1-5, with D perhaps matching TRBD1 (5 bases). The CDR3 loop spans 16 amino acids. Trimming stripped 4 bases from V and 5 bases from J, with 18 bases between. Germline values: CDR1 LGHNA, CDR2 YNFKEQ. In DNA form, the CDR3 reads TGTGCCAGCAGCCCTGACATAGTTAGGGGATATCAGCCCCAGCATTTT. Amino acid sequence: CASSPDIVRGYQPQHF.

The V gene is TRBV4-1, the J gene TRBJ2-3; 7 bases line up with TRBD2. Germline V gene lookup returns CDR1 MGHRA and CDR2 YSYEKL. V was clipped by 4 bases and J by 4 bases; unmatched bases: 8. The CDR3 is 15 residues long. The CDR3 reads CASSPAQAGSDTQYF. In DNA form, the CDR3 reads TGCGCCAGCAGCCCGGCCCAAGCGGGGTCAGATACGCAGTATTTT.

V gene TRBV27 combines with J gene TRBJ1-5; D gene ambiguous. V dropped 7 bases and J dropped 2 bases, with 12 bases sitting between them. CDR3 length equals 14 residues. Germline-derived CDR1 and CDR2 are MNHEY and SMNVEV (reference sequence). In DNA, the CDR3 is TGTGCCAGCAAAACCAGCGGGGGCAATCAGCCCCAGCATTTT. Its translation: CASKTSGGNQPQHF.

V is TRBV20-1 and J is TRBJ2-3; no definite D call. This CDR3 has 11 amino acids. Germline assignment: CDR1 DFQATT and CDR2 SNEGSKA (reference sequence). Trimming pared 5 bases from V and 3 bases from J, leaving 6 bases between. As DNA, the CDR3 is TGCAGTGCTGCTAGTACAGATACGCAGTATTTT. Translation: CSAASTDTQYF.

There are a few counts of this clone. This chain uses TRBV9 with TRBJ2-1; tentatively, D is TRBD1 (5 bases). This CDR3 contains 15 residues. CDR1 SGDLS and CDR2 YYNGEE come from the germline V gene. The V end was cut by 2 bases, the J end by 6 bases, with 15 bases between. The chain's CDR3 is CASSVQAGFGNEQFF. In nucleotides, the CDR3 is TGTGCCAGCAGCGTCCAGGCAGGGTTTGGCAATGAGCAGTTCTTC.

The chain has TRBV10-3 and TRBJ1-1, with D uncertain. This CDR3 is 13 amino acids long. The V end was cut by 6 bases, the J end by 1 base, with 9 bases between. Germline V CDR1 and CDR2: ENHRY, SYGVKD. In DNA, the CDR3 is TGTGCCATCAGCCGGACGGAGAACACTGAAGCTTTCTTT. It encodes CAISRTENTEAFF.

The V and J genes are TRBV24-1 and TRBJ2-6; D unresolved. Germline CDR1 KGHDR, CDR2 SFDVKD. CDR3 length: 18 residues. Deletions cut 1 base from V and 0 bases from J, with 12 bases between. The CDR3 DNA reads TGTGCCACCAGTGATTTTGAAGGCCAGTCCTCTGGGGCCAACGTCCTGACTTTC. Its protein product is CATSDFEGQSSGANVLTF.

V is TRBV7-8 and J is TRBJ2-3; TRBD2 aligns across 8 bases. Looked up from germline, CDR1 is SGHVS and CDR2 is FQNEAQ. This CDR3 has 16 residues. The V gene end was trimmed by 4 bases and the J gene end by 0 bases; junction bases not matched to a gene: 6. The CDR3 is CASSSPGGASTDTQYF. The CDR3 DNA sequence: TGTGCCAGCAGCTCCCCCGGGGGGGCTAGCACAGATACGCAGTATTTT.

V gene TRBV27 combines with J gene TRBJ1-1; D unclear. The V gene lost 0 bases and the J gene lost 4 bases, with 9 bases spanning the gap. The germline V gene encodes CDR1 MNHEY and CDR2 SMNVEV (reference sequence). There are 14 residues in the CDR3. CDR3 residues: CASSLSGPFTEAFF. CDR3 DNA sequence: TGTGCCAGCAGTTTATCTGGCCCCTTCACTGAAGCTTTCTTT.

The gene calls are TRBV11-2 and TRBJ1-1; maybe TRBD1 (5 bases). From germline, CDR1 is SGHAT and CDR2 FQNNGV. The CDR3 loop spans 14 amino acids. Trimming took 2 bases from V and 1 from J, leaving 8 bases between them. CDR3 loop: CASSLTGSNTEAFF. The DNA for the CDR3 is TGTGCCAGCAGCTTAACAGGATCGAACACTGAAGCTTTCTTT.

The chain links TRBV11-3 to TRBJ2-7; D is ambiguous. The V and J ends lost 5 bases and 1 base respectively, with 3 bases between them. Germline lookup yields CDR1 SGHNT and CDR2 YENEEA. The CDR3 totals 11 residues. CDR3 amino acids: CASSTSYEQYF. CDR3 nucleotide sequence: TGTGCCAGCAGCACTTCCTACGAGCAGTACTTC.

Only a few counts were recorded for this clone. This rearrangement joins TRBV9 to TRBJ2-5; D gene uncertain. The CDR3 is 15 residues long. Trimming removed 3 bases at V and 0 bases at J, with 12 bases between. Germline CDR1 SGDLS, CDR2 YYNGEE. The CDR3 DNA is TGTGCCAGCAGCGAAGACGGAAGGTACCAAGAGACCCAGTACTTC. Protein sequence: CASSEDGRYQETQYF.

This chain joins TRBV5-4 and TRBJ1-6, with D unclear. CDR3 length equals 17 residues. The ends were cut back, 0 bases at V and 4 bases at J, with 14 bases in the middle. Per germline, CDR1 SGHNT and CDR2 YYREEE (reference sequence). The CDR3 coding sequence is TGTGCCAGCAGCTTGGCCGGGTCCTCTGAATATAATTCACCCCTCCACTTT. As protein: CASSLAGSSEYNSPLHF.

The chain uses TRBV6-5 and TRBJ2-1; perhaps D is TRBD1 or TRBD2 (5 bases each). This CDR3 comprises 15 residues. Trimming took 2 bases from V and 3 from J, leaving 11 bases between them. CDR1 and CDR2 (germline): MNHEY, SVGAGI. The CDR3 reads CASSYEGNRYNEQFF. In DNA form, the CDR3 reads TGTGCCAGCAGTTACGAGGGGAATCGCTACAATGAGCAGTTCTTC.

This chain uses TRBV13 with TRBJ2-7; D is undetermined. This CDR3 spans 14 amino acids. The ends were cut back, 2 bases at V and 6 bases at J, with 14 bases in the middle. Germline CDR1 reads PRHDT; CDR2 reads FYEKMQ (reference sequence). CDR3 loop: CASSLNSPSAEQYF. The CDR3 region has the DNA TGTGCCAGCAGCTTAAACTCCCCCTCTGCCGAGCAGTACTTC. The full variable domain, in which reference TRBV13 and TRBJ2-7 provide the parts outside the CDR3, is AAGVIQSPRHLIKEKRETATLKCYPIPRHDTVYWYQQGPGQDPQFLISFYEKMQSDKGSIPDRFSAQQFSDYHSELNMSSLELGDSALYFCASSLNSPSAEQYFGPGTRLTVT.

This chain uses TRBV15 with TRBJ1-2, with D perhaps TRBD1 (6 bases). V gave up 1 base and J gave up 3 bases, with 15 bases separating them. CDR3 length equals 16 residues. Germline V gene sequence: CDR1 LNHNV, CDR2 YYDKDF (reference sequence). The CDR3 loop reads CATSRGMGGGDYGYTF. The CDR3 DNA follows: TGTGCCACCAGCAGAGGAATGGGAGGGGGGGACTATGGCTACACCTTC.

The chain carries TRBV30 and TRBJ1-3, with 8 bases fitting TRBD1. The CDR3 extends over 15 amino acids. The germline CDR1 and CDR2 sequences are GTSNPN and SVGIG (reference sequence). Trimming removed 2 bases from V and 4 bases from J; junction bases left unmatched: 7. The CDR3 reads CAWSRDRRPGNTIYF. The CDR3 DNA sequence: TGTGCCTGGAGTAGGGACAGGAGGCCCGGAAACACCATATATTTT.

The chain employs TRBV5-4 and TRBJ1-2, with a weak D call TRBD1 (5 bases). Trimming pared 5 bases from V and 8 bases from J, leaving 16 bases between. This CDR3 comprises 13 residues. Germline CDR1 reads SGHNT; CDR2 reads YYREEE (reference sequence). CDR3 in amino acids: CASRLGWDPGYTF. The CDR3 region has the DNA TGTGCCAGCAGGCTTGGGTGGGACCCGGGCTACACCTTC.

The chain employs TRBV25-1 and TRBJ1-4; no clear D gene. Germline V CDR1 and CDR2: MGHDK, SYGVNS. The CDR3 extends over 15 amino acids. Trimming stripped 2 bases from V and 7 bases from J, with 14 bases between. This chain's CDR3 is CASSELGGVGEKLFF. CDR3 nucleotide sequence: TGTGCCAGCAGTGAACTGGGAGGAGTGGGTGAAAAACTGTTTTTT.

The J gene is TRBJ2-7, the V gene TRBV18, with D unclear. The V gene lost 3 bases and the J gene lost 2 bases, with 8 bases spanning the gap. The CDR3 spans 13 residues. Germline CDR1 KGHSH, CDR2 LQKENI. CDR3 sequence: CASSPSGPYEQYF. As DNA, the CDR3 is TGTGCCAGCTCACCGTCCGGGCCCTACGAGCAGTACTTC.

The V gene is TRBV16, the J gene TRBJ1-4; no firm D call. The CDR3 has 13 residues. The V gene's germline CDR1 is KGHSY and CDR2 FQNENV. V shed 1 base and J shed 8 bases, with 8 bases lying between them. CDR3 sequence reads: CASSQFRGEKLFF. The CDR3 nucleotides are TGTGCCAGCAGCCAATTTCGCGGGGAAAAACTGTTTTTT.

CDR3 sequence (DNA): TGTGCCAGTAAGAGGGGGACCAATCAGCCCCAGCATTTT. It codes for CASKRGTNQPQHF. The chain is built from TRBV19 and TRBJ1-5; D is perhaps TRBD1 (6 bases). The CDR3 is 13 residues long. V was clipped by 7 bases and J by 3 bases, with 10 bases between them. Per the germline V gene, CDR1 is LNHDA and CDR2 is SQIVND (reference sequence). The whole variable domain, remainder taken from reference TRBV19 and TRBJ1-5, is DGGITQSPKYLFRKEGQNVTLSCEQNLNHDAMYWYRQDPGQGLRLIYYSQIVNDFQKGDIAEGYSVSREKKESFPLTVTSAQKNPTAFYLCASKRGTNQPQHFGDGTRLSIL.

V is TRBV28 and J is TRBJ1-1; maybe TRBD1 (6 bases). The CDR3 contains 12 residues. CDR1 is MDHEN and CDR2 is SYDVKM in the germline V gene. V was shortened by 10 bases and J by 5 bases, with 14 bases between the two germline ends. In nucleotides, the CDR3 is TGTGCCACAGTCGGAGGGGGGACTGAAGCTTTCTTT. Its translation: CATVGGGTEAFF. The whole variable domain, remainder taken from reference TRBV28 and TRBJ1-1, is DVKVTQSSRYLVKRTGEKVFLECVQDMDHENMFWYRQDPGLGLRLIYFSYDVKMKEKGDIPEGYSVSREKKERFSLILESASTNQTSMYLCATVGGGTEAFFGQGTRLTVV.

This rearrangement joins TRBV6-5 to TRBJ2-7; the D gene could be TRBD1 or TRBD2 (5 bases each). Germline V gene data show CDR1 as MNHEY and CDR2 as SVGAGI. V lost 5 bases to trimming and J lost 4 bases, with 12 bases between them. The CDR3 covers 13 residues. CDR3 protein: CASSHRDGYEQYF. In DNA, the CDR3 is TGTGCCAGCAGTCACCGGGACGGTTACGAGCAGTACTTC.